The 19 T cell receptor beta chains below come from one sample, sequenced in a study of response to subunit inactivated influenza vaccine. MiXCR, applied by TCRdb to the RT-PCR reads, yields one record per CDR3 protein. The table lists 450,000 to 550,000 distinct CDR3 sequences, 25% of them singletons. Sequenced here: CD4+ T cells sorted from PBMCs, sampled roughly 5 days after vaccination. The origin of the receptors is a man in his fifties or sixties who received an inactivated influenza vaccine.

The chain couples TRBV6-8 to TRBJ2-7; 14 bases line up with TRBD2. The trim removed 4 bases at V and 6 bases at J, leaving 11 bases unmatched. Germline V CDR1 and CDR2: MNHGY, SAAAGT. The CDR3 is 17 amino acids. CDR3 residues: CASSSFAGTSGRGEQYF. CDR3 sequence (DNA): TGTGCCAGCAGTTCCTTCGCCGGGACTAGCGGGAGAGGCGAGCAGTACTTC.

The CDR3 sequence is CASSFGDRTREQYF. The CDR3 DNA follows: TGCGCCAGCAGCTTTGGCGACAGGACGAGGGAGCAGTACTTC. The chain employs TRBV5-1 and TRBJ2-7, with D tentatively TRBD1 (6 bases). V lost 2 bases and J 7 bases, leaving 16 bases between the germline ends. This CDR3 has 14 amino acids. Looked up from germline, CDR1 is SGHRS and CDR2 is YFSETQ.

This chain links TRBV4-3 with TRBJ1-1; no definite D call. Trimming cost V 0 bases and J 5 bases, with 7 bases left between them. The germline V gene has CDR1 LGHNA and CDR2 YSLEER. The CDR3 has 13 residues. CDR3 coding DNA: TGCGCCAGCAGCCAAGACGTACGGACTGAAGCTTTCTTT. It specifies CASSQDVRTEAFF.

This clonotype was detected a few times. The chain joins TRBV18 to TRBJ2-7; a possible D gene is TRBD2 (6 bases). Trimming took 1 base from V and 7 from J, leaving 11 bases between them. The CDR3 consists of 13 residues. Germline V lookup: CDR1 KGHSH, CDR2 LQKENI. The DNA of the CDR3 is TGTGCCAGCTCACCACGCAGGGCGGGAGAGCAGTACTTC. This gives the protein CASSPRRAGEQYF.

This clonotype showed up just a few times. V is TRBV5-1 and J is TRBJ1-3, with unresolved D. Germline values: CDR1 SGHRS, CDR2 YFSETQ. This CDR3 comprises 14 residues. The V end was cut by 9 bases, the J end by 0 bases, with 13 bases between. The CDR3: CATRPEVSGNTIYF. The CDR3 bases are TGCGCCACTCGCCCCGAAGTCTCTGGAAACACCATATATTTT.

The CDR3 loop reads CATGTGGYEQYF. In nucleotides, the CDR3 is TGTGCCACAGGGACAGGAGGCTACGAGCAGTACTTC. The rearrangement joins TRBV2 to TRBJ2-7; TRBD1 agrees at 8 bases. The CDR3 sequence is 12 residues long. V dropped 10 bases and J dropped 3; count of bases not matched to a gene: 5. Germline V CDR1 and CDR2: SNHLY, FYNNEI.

This clonotype came up a few times. The CDR3 spells CASSPLGAGGYTF. Here the CDR3 DNA reads TGTGCCAGCAGCCCCTTGGGGGCGGGTGGCTACACCTTC. The chain joins TRBV7-6 to TRBJ1-2; possibly TRBD1 for D (6 bases). The length of the CDR3 is 13 residues. V was pared by 5 bases and J by 7 bases, with 14 bases between. Germline V gene data show CDR1 as SGHVS and CDR2 as FNYEAQ.

The gene calls are TRBV12-3 or TRBV12-4 and TRBJ2-6, with D perhaps given as TRBD1 or TRBD2 (5 bases each). V lost 7 bases and J 2 bases, leaving 18 bases between the germline ends. The CDR3 is made up of 17 amino acids. The CDR3 DNA sequence: TGTGCCAGCAACTTACCTGAGAGGGGCGCTGGGGCCAACGTCCTGACTTTC. It translates to CASNLPERGAGANVLTF.

A remark on this clonotype: One end of the junction does not line up with germline, which may come from a read error. This chain uses TRBV6-1 with TRBJ2-5; D might be TRBD1 (5 bases). The CDR3 has 12 residues. The germline V gene encodes CDR1 MNHNS and CDR2 SASEGT. In nucleotides, the CDR3 is TGTGCCAGCAGTGACCGCCTGGACACAGTGCACTTC. It specifies CASSDRLDTVHF.

The rearrangement uses TRBV7-2 and TRBJ1-1; no definite D call. The CDR3 sequence is 14 residues long. Trimming cost V 3 bases and J 0 bases, with 8 bases left between them. CDR1 SGHTA and CDR2 FQGNSA come from the germline V gene. CDR3 region: CASSFGYMNTEAFF. CDR3 nucleotides: TGTGCCAGCAGCTTCGGATACATGAACACTGAAGCTTTCTTT.

This clonotype was counted between two and nine times. The CDR3 DNA reads as TGTGCCAGCAGTTCCCTAGCGGGACGGGGGGAGCAGTACTTC. It yields the protein CASSSLAGRGEQYF. This chain uses TRBV27 with TRBJ2-7; 9 bases agree with TRBD2. Germline V gene data show CDR1 as MNHEY and CDR2 as SMNVEV (reference sequence). The trim removed 4 bases at V and 7 bases at J, leaving 8 bases unmatched. The CDR3 has 14 amino acids.

This clonotype was detected many times. V is TRBV6-1 and J is TRBJ2-1; no clear D. Trimming removed 2 bases from V and 7 bases from J, with 6 bases in between. The CDR3 loop spans 12 amino acids. Germline V CDR1 and CDR2: MNHNS, SASEGT. CDR3 sequence reads: CASSESFNEQFF. As DNA, the CDR3 is TGTGCCAGCAGTGAATCGTTTAATGAGCAGTTCTTC.

A few counts support this clonotype. V usage is TRBV20-1 and J usage is TRBJ2-3; either TRBD1 or TRBD2 may fit D (6 bases each). The CDR3 spans 15 residues. The ends were cut back, 2 bases at V and 4 bases at J, with 16 bases in the middle. Germline CDR1 reads DFQATT; CDR2 reads SNEGSKA (reference sequence). CDR3 residues: CSARTGLGLADTQYF. CDR3 sequence (DNA): TGCAGTGCTAGAACAGGGTTGGGACTGGCAGATACGCAGTATTTT.

The chain is built from TRBV20-1 and TRBJ2-1; D possibly corresponds to TRBD2 (6 bases). Germline CDR1 is DFQATT and CDR2 is SNEGSKA (reference sequence). The length of the CDR3 is 16 residues. The V gene lost 6 bases and the J gene lost 2 bases, with 20 bases spanning the gap. CDR3 protein: CSASDPAGFTYNEQFF. The CDR3, as DNA: TGCAGTGCCTCAGATCCGGCGGGATTCACCTACAATGAGCAGTTCTTC.

The chain joins TRBV21-1 to TRBJ2-7; whether TRBD2, the table's D call, matches the DNA was not checked. TRBV21-1 is recorded as a pseudogene. CDR3 length: 12 amino acids. CDR3 DNA sequence: TGTGCCAGCTCCAGGGGAGGGAACGAGCAGTACTTC. Amino acids: CASSRGGNEQYF.

The CDR3 is CASSQVQGAPETQYF. The CDR3 DNA is TGTGCCAGCAGCCAAGTCCAGGGGGCACCGGAGACCCAGTACTTC. The chain uses TRBV3-1 and TRBJ2-5; 8 nucleotides line up with TRBD1. The germline V gene has CDR1 LGHDT and CDR2 YNNKEL (reference sequence). CDR3 size: 15 residues. Losses at the gene ends were 1 base for V and 5 bases for J; bases not matched to a gene: 6.

This clonotype was seen more than once but under ten times. The chain couples TRBV4-3 to TRBJ2-2, with unresolved D. Trimming pared 0 bases from V and 4 bases from J, leaving 6 bases between. The length of the CDR3 is 14 residues. Germline V gene lookup returns CDR1 LGHNA and CDR2 YSLEER. CDR3 sequence: CASSQEGSTGELFF. The CDR3 DNA reads TGCGCCAGCAGCCAAGAGGGTTCCACCGGGGAGCTGTTTTTT.

This clonotype was found a few times. The chain joins TRBV20-1 to TRBJ2-3, with D unresolved. The CDR3 extends over 12 amino acids. The ends were cut back, 6 bases at V and 5 bases at J, with 12 bases in the middle. Germline V gene lookup returns CDR1 DFQATT and CDR2 SNEGSKA (reference sequence). The CDR3 reads CSATRLKDTQYF. Here the CDR3 DNA reads TGCAGTGCAACGAGACTTAAAGATACGCAGTATTTT.

This chain uses TRBV12-3 or TRBV12-4 with TRBJ1-4; the match to TRBD1 covers 9 bases. CDR3 size: 15 residues. The V segment lost 3 bases and the J segment 12 bases; nucleotides outside the gene matches: 11. The CDR3 is CASSLGGTGTEQLFF. The CDR3 region has the DNA TGTGCCAGCAGTTTGGGCGGGACAGGGACAGAACAACTGTTTTTT.